This T cell receptor beta chain comes out of a study of PD-1 blockade in classical Hodgkin lymphoma. General observations from the study: While CD8+ TCR diversity did not rise significantly by C4D1, CD4+ TCR diversity did.

Sequencing was performed with immunoSEQ multiplex PCR; in TCRdb, only in-frame clones are kept and a portion is missing. The table shows 40,000 to 65,000 clones, with more than 65% occurring only once. Brentuximab vedotin exposure varied among the patients, all of whom had relapsed after autologous stem cell transplantation. Complete response, partial response or progressive disease was each patient's best response. The ends lost 5 bases at V and 5 bases at J; junction bases unmatched: 4. This CDR3 comprises 15 residues. Germline V gives CDR1 SGHAT, CDR2 FQDESV (reference sequence). A word on this clone: Its antigen is undetermined.

The source material was peripheral blood mononuclear cells (PBMCs), sampled at baseline. This chain links TRBV11-1 with TRBJ2-7, with 15 bases matching TRBD2. The TCR was taken from a human donor with classical Hodgkin lymphoma. CDR3 sequence reads: CASSGTSGRRNEQYF. CDR3 nucleotide sequence: TGTGCCAGCAGCGGGACTAGCGGGAGGAGGAACGAGCAGTACTTC.